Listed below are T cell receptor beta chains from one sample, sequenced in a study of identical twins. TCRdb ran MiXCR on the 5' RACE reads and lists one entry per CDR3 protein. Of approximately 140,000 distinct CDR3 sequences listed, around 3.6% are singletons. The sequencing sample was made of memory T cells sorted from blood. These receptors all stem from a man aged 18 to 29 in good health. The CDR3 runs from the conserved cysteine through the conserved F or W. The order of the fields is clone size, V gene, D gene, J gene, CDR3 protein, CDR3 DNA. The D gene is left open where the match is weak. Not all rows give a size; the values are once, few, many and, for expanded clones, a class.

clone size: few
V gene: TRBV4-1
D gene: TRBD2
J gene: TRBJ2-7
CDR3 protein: CASSQLAGVISSYEQYF
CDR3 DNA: TGCGCCAGCAGCCAGCTAGCGGGAGTGATAAGCTCCTACGAGCAGTACTTC

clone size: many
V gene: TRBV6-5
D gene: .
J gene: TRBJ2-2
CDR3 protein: CASSYSGLASGELFF
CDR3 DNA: TGTGCCAGCAGTTACTCTGGACTGGCCTCCGGGGAGCTGTTTTTT

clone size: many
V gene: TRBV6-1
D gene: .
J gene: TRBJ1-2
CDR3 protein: CASSIQTNYGYTF
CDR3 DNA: TGTGCCAGCAGTATCCAGACTAACTATGGCTACACCTTC

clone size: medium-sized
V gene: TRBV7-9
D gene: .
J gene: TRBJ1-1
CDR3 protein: CASSVGEYVAFF
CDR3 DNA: TGTGCCAGCTCCGTAGGGGAGTACGTAGCTTTCTTT

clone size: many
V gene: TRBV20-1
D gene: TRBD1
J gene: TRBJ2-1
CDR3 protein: CSAKTGGGQFF
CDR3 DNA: TGCAGTGCGAAGACAGGGGGTGGGCAGTTCTTC

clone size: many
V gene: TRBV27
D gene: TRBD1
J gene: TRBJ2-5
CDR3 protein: CASSLTTGNQETQYF
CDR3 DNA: TGTGCCAGCAGTCTGACGACAGGGAACCAAGAGACCCAGTACTTC

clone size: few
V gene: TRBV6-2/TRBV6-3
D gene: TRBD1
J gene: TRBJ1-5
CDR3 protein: CASSRYRTGNQPQHF
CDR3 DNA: TGTGCCAGCAGCCGCTACAGGACAGGTAATCAGCCCCAGCATTTT

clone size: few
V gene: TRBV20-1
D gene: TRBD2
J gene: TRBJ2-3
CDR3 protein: CSAGRTSGSTDTQYF
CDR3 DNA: TGCAGTGCTGGACGGACTAGCGGGAGCACAGATACGCAGTATTTT

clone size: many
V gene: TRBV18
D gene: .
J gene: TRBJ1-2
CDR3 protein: CASSPGRNYGYTF
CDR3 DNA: TGTGCCAGCTCACCCGGCCGTAACTATGGCTACACCTTC

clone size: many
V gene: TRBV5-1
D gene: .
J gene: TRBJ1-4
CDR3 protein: CASSQGSHQEKLFF
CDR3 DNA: TGCGCCAGCAGCCAGGGGTCGCATCAGGAAAAACTGTTTTTT

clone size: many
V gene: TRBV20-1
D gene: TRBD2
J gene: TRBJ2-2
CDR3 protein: CSARSSAGGTGELFF
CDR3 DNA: TGCAGTGCGCGTTCATCGGCGGGAGGGACCGGGGAGCTGTTTTTT

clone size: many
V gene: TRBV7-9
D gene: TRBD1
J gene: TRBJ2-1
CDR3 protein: CASSLVADRGEQFF
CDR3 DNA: TGTGCCAGCAGCTTAGTGGCGGACAGGGGGGAGCAGTTCTTC

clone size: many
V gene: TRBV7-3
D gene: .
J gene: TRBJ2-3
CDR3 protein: CASSQLSPDTQYF
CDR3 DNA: TGTGCCAGCAGCCAACTTAGCCCAGATACGCAGTATTTT

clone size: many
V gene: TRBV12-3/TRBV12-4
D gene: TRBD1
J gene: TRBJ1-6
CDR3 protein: CAIQSSGGNSPLHF
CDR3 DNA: TGTGCCATCCAATCCTCAGGGGGAAATTCACCCCTCCACTTT

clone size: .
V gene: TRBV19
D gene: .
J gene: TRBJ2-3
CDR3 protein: CASIGLTGRTDTQYF
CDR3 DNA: TGTGCCAGTATTGGGCTTACAGGTCGCACAGATACGCAGTATTTT

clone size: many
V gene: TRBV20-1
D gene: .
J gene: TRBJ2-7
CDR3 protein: CSAESRETRQYF
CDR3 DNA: TGCAGTGCAGAGAGCCGTGAAACTCGGCAGTACTTC

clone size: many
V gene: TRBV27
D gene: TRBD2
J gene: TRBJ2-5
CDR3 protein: CASSPPGTTIYQETQYF
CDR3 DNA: TGTGCCAGCAGTCCGCCCGGGACTACTATATACCAAGAGACCCAGTACTTC

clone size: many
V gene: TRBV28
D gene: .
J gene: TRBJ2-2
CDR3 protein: CASSFGGRELFF
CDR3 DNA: TGTGCCAGCAGTTTTGGGGGGCGGGAGCTGTTTTTT

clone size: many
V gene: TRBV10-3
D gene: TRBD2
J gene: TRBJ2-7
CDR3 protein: CAISSGTLYEQYF
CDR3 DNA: TGTGCCATAAGTAGCGGGACCCTCTACGAGCAGTACTTC

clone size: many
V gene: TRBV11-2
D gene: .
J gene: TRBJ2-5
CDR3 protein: CASSKGAKTQYF
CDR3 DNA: TGTGCCAGCAGTAAAGGCGCGAAGACCCAGTACTTC

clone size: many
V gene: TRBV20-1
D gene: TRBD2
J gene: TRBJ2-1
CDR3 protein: CSAPAGRSMGEQFF
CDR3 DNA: TGCAGTGCTCCAGCGGGACGGTCGATGGGTGAGCAGTTCTTC

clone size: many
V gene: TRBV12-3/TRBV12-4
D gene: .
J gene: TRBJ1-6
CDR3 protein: CASSLSGGSPLHF
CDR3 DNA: TGTGCCAGCAGTCTCAGCGGGGGATCACCCCTCCACTTT

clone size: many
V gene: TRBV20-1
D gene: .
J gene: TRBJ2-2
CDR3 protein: CSARAAKYAGELFF
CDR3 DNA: TGCAGTGCTAGAGCGGCGAAATACGCCGGGGAGCTGTTTTTT

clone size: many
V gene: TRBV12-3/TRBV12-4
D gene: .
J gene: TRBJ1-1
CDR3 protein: CASSLRGAVGNTEAFF
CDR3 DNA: TGTGCCAGCAGCTTACGGGGGGCGGTGGGGAACACTGAAGCTTTCTTT

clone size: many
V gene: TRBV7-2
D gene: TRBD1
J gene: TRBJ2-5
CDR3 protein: CASSIRQGSETQYF
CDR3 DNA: TGTGCCAGCAGCATACGACAGGGGTCGGAGACCCAGTACTTC

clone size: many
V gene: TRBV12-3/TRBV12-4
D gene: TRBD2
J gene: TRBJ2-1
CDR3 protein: CASSFLASGRGGYNEQFF
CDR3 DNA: TGTGCCAGCAGTTTCTTGGCTAGCGGGAGAGGAGGCTACAATGAGCAGTTCTTC

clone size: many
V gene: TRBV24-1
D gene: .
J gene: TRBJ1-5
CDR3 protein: CATSAGNSNQPQHF
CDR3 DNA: TGTGCCACCAGTGCAGGGAACAGCAATCAGCCCCAGCATTTT

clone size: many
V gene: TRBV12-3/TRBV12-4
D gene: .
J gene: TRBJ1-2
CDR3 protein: CASSFNAARIYGYTF
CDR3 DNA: TGTGCCAGCAGTTTCAATGCGGCCAGGATATATGGCTACACCTTC

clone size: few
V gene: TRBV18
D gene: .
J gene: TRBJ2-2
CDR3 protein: CASSPDGTSTGELFF
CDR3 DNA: TGTGCCAGCTCACCGGACGGCACTTCCACCGGGGAGCTGTTTTTT

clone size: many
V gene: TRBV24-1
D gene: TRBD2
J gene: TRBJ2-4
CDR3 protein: CATSDPPASGTKNIQYF
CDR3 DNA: TGTGCCACCAGTGATCCCCCGGCTAGCGGGACCAAAAACATTCAGTACTTC

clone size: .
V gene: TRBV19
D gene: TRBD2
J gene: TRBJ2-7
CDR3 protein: CASSPRTSGGQYF
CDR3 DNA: TGTGCCAGTAGTCCTCGGACTAGCGGGGGGCAGTACTTC

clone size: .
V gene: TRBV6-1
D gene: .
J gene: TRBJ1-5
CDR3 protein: CASSEVPGNQPQHF
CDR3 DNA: TGTGCCAGCAGTGAAGTGCCGGGGAATCAGCCCCAGCATTTT

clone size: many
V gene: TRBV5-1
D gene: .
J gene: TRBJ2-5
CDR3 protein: CASREVSVTLETQYF
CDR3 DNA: TGCGCCAGTCGTGAAGTTTCAGTGACCCTCGAGACCCAGTACTTC

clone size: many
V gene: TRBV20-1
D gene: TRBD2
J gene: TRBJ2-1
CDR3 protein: CSAVSGRGRNEQFF
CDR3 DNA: TGCAGTGCGGTCAGCGGGAGAGGGCGGAATGAGCAGTTCTTC

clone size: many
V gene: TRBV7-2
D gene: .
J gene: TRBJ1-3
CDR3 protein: CASSSRTVGNTIYF
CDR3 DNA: TGTGCCAGCAGCTCCCGGACGGTGGGAAACACCATATATTTT

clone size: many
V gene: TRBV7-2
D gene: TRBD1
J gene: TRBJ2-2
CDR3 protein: CASSRPRQGVGELFF
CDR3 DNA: TGTGCCAGCAGTCGACCTCGACAGGGGGTCGGGGAGCTGTTTTTT

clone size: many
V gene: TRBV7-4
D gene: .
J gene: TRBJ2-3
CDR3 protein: CASSPDDTQYF
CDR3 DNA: TGTGCCAGCAGCCCCGATGATACGCAGTATTTT

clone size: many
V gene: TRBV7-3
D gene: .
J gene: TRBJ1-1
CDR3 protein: CASSLSSGWDTEAFF
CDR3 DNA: TGTGCCAGCAGCTTATCGTCAGGGTGGGACACTGAAGCTTTCTTT

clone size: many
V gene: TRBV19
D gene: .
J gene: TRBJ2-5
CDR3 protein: CASSISDETQYF
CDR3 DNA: TGTGCCAGTAGTATCTCGGATGAGACCCAGTACTTC

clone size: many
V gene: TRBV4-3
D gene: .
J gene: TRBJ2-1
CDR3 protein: CASSGTDEQFF
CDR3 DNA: TGCGCCAGCAGCGGGACCGATGAGCAGTTCTTC

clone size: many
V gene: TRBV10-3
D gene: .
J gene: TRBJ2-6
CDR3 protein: CAILDRAGANVLTF
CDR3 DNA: TGTGCCATCTTGGATCGGGCTGGGGCCAACGTCCTGACTTTC

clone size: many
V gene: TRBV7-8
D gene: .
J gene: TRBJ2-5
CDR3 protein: CASSLRDDFGETQYF
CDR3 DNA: TGTGCCAGCAGCTTGAGGGACGACTTTGGAGAGACCCAGTACTTC

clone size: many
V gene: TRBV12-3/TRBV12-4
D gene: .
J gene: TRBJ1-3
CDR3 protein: CASSLAREISGNTIYF
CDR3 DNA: TGTGCCAGCAGTTTAGCCAGGGAAATAAGTGGAAACACCATATATTTT

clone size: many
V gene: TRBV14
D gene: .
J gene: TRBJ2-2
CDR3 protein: CARTGELFF
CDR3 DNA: TGTGCCCGCACCGGGGAGCTGTTTTTT

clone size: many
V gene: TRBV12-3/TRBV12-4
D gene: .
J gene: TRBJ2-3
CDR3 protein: CASSLDPDTQYF
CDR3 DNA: TGTGCCAGCAGTTTAGACCCAGATACGCAGTATTTT

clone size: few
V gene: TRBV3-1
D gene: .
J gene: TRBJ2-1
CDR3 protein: CASSRDRGITGEQFF
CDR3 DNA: TGTGCCAGCAGCCGGGACCGGGGTATTACAGGTGAGCAGTTCTTC

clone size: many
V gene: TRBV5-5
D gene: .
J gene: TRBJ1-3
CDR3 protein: CASSPGHSGNTIYF
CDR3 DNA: TGTGCCAGCAGCCCGGGACACTCTGGAAACACCATATATTTT

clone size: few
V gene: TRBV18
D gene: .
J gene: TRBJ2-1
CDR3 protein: CASSRNAEQFF
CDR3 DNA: TGTGCCAGCTCTCGGAACGCGGAGCAGTTCTTC

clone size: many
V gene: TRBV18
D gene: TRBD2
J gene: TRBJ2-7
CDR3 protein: CASQGTSGSYEQYF
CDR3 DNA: TGTGCCAGCCAGGGGACTAGCGGGAGCTACGAGCAGTACTTC

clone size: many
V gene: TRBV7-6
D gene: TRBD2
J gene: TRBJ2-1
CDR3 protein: CASSLAGTSGSLHLFF
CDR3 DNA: TGTGCCAGCAGCTTAGCTGGGACTAGCGGGTCGCTCCACCTGTTCTTC

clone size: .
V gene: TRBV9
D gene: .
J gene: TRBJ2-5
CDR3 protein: CASSVGGTYSQETQYF
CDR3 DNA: TGTGCCAGCAGCGTAGGCGGCACTTACTCCCAAGAGACCCAGTACTTC

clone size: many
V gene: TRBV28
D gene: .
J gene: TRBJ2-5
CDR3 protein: CASSPLFWAQYF
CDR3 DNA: TGTGCCAGCAGTCCCCTCTTCTGGGCCCAGTACTTC

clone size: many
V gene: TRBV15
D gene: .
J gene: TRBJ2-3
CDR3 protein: CATSVRESGTDTQYF
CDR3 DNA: TGTGCCACCAGCGTAAGGGAATCGGGTACAGATACGCAGTATTTT

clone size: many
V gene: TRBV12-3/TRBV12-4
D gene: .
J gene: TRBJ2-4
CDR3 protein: CASSRTGRGSWNIQYF
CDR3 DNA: TGTGCCAGCAGCCGGACAGGGAGGGGGTCGTGGAACATTCAGTACTTC

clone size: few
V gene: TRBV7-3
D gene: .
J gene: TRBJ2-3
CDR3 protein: CASSLTGRSTDTQYF
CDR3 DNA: TGTGCCAGCAGCTTAACTGGGCGGTCCACAGATACGCAGTATTTT

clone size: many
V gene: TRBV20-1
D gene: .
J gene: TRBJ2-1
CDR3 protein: CSARIVRSYNEQFF
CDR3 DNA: TGCAGTGCCAGGATAGTCCGCTCCTACAATGAGCAGTTCTTC

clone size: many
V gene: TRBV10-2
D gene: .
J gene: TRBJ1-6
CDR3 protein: CASSERQGGSPLHF
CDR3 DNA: TGCGCCAGCAGTGAGCGGCAGGGTGGATCACCCCTCCACTTT